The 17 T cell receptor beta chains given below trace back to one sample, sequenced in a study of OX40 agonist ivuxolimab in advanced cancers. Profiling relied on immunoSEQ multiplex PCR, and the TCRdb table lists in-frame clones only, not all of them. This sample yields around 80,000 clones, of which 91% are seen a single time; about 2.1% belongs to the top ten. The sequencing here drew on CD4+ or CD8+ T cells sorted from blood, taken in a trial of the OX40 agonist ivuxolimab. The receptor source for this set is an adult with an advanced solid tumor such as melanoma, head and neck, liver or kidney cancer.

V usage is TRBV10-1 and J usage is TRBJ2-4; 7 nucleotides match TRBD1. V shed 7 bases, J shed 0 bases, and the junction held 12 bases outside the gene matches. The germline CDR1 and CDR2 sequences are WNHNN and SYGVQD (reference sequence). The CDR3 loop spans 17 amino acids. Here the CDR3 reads CASTRTGNSLAKNIQYF. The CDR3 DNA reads TGCGCCAGCACGAGGACAGGTAATTCCTTAGCCAAAAACATTCAGTACTTC.

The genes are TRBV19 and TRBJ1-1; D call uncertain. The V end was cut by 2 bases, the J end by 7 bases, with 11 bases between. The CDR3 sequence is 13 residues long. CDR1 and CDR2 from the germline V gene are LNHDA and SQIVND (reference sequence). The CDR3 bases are TGTGCCAGTAGTATAAATCTAGGCTTTGAAGCTTTCTTT. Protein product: CASSINLGFEAFF.

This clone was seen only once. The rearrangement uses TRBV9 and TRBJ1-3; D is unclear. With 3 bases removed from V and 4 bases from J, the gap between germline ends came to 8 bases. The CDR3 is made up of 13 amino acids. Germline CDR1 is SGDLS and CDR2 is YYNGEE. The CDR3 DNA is TGTGCCAGCAGCGGGACGACGGGAAACACCATATATTTT. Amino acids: CASSGTTGNTIYF.

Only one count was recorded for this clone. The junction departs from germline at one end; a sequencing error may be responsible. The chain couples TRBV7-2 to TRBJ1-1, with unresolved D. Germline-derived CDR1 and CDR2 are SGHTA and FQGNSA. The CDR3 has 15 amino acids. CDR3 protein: CASSLGTGLNIEAFF. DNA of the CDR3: TGTGCCAGCAGCTTAGGTACCGGATTGAACATTGAAGCTTTCTTT.

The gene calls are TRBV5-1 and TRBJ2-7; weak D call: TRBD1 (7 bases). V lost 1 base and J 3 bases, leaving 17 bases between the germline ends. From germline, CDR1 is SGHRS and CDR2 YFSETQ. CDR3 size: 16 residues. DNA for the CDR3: TGCGCCAGCAGCTTGATGGCCGCGGGACAGAGCTACGAGCAGTACTTC. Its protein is CASSLMAAGQSYEQYF.

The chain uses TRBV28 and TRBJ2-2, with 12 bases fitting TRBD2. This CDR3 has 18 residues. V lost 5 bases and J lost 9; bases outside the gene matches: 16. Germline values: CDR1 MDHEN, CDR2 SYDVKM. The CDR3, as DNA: TGTGCCAGCAGTCGCCACGCGGCTAGCGGGAGGGCGGTGCGGGAGCTGTTTTTT. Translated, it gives CASSRHAASGRAVRELFF. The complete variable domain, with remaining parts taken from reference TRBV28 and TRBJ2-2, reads DVKVTQSSRYLVKRTGEKVFLECVQDMDHENMFWYRQDPGLGLRLIYFSYDVKMKEKGDIPEGYSVSREKKERFSLILESASTNQTSMYLCASSRHAASGRAVRELFFGEGSRLTVL.

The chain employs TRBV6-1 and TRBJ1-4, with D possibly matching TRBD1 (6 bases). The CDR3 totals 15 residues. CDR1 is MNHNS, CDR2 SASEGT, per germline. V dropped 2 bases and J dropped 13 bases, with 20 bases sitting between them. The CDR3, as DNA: TGTGCCAGCAGTGAACCGAACAGGGCCCTAGGGGTACTGTTTTTT. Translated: CASSEPNRALGVLFF.

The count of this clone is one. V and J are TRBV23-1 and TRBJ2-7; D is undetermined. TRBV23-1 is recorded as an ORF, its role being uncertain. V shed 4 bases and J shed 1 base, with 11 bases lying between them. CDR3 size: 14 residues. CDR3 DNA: TGCGCCAGCAGTCCCTCACGAAGGTCCTACGAGCAGTACTTC. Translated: CASSPSRRSYEQYF.

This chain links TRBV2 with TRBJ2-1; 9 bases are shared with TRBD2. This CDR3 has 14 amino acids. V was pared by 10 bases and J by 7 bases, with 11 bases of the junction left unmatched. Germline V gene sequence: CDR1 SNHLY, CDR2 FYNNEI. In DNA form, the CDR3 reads TGTGCCACCCAGGGGAGCGGGAGGTGGAATGAGCAGTTCTTC. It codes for CATQGSGRWNEQFF.

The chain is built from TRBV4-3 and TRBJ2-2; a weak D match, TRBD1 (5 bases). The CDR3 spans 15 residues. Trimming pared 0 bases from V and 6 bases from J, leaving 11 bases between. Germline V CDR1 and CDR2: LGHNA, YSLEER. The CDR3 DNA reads TGCGCCAGCAGCCAAGAAGTCCAGGGTGCCGGGGAGCTGTTTTTT. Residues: CASSQEVQGAGELFF.

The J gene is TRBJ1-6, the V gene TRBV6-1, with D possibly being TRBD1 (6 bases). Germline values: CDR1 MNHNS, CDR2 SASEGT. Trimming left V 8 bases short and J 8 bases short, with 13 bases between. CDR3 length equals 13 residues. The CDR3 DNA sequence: TGTGCCAGCGCTGGACAGCTTGATTCACCCCTCCACTTT. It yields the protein CASAGQLDSPLHF.

Here the CDR3 DNA reads TGTGCCAGCAGCTGGACAGGGAGCAATCAGCCCCAGCATTTT. This codes for CASSWTGSNQPQHF. The chain uses TRBV11-2 and TRBJ1-5, with 8 bases identical to TRBD1. The trim removed 4 bases at V and 1 base at J, leaving 0 bases unmatched. CDR1 is SGHAT, CDR2 FQNNGV, per germline. The CDR3 has 14 amino acids.

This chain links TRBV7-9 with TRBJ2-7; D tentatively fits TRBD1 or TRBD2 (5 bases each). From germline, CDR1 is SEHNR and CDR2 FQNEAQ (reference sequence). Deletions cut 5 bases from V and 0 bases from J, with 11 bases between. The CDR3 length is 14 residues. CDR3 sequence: CASSPGTDSYEQYF. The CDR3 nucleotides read TGTGCCAGCAGCCCCGGGACGGACTCCTACGAGCAGTACTTC.

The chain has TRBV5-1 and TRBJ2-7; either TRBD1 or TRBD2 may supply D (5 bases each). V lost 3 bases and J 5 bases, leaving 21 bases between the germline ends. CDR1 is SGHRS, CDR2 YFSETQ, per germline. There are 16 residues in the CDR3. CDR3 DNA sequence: TGCGCCAGCAGCTCCTCCCGGGGCGGAAGCCTCCACGAGCAGTACTTC. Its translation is CASSSSRGGSLHEQYF.

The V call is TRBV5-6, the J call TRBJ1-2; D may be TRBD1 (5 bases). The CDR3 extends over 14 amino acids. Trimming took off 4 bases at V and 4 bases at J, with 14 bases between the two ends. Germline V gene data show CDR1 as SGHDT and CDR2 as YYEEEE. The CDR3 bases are TGTGCCAGCAGCACGATCTCAGGGACCTATGGCTACACCTTC. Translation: CASSTISGTYGYTF.

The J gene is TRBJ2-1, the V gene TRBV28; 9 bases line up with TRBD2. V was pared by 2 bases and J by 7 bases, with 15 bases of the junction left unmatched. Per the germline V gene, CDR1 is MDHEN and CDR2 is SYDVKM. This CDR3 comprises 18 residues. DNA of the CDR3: TGTGCCAGCAGTTTACGCGGGACTAGCCGTATCCCATTGAATGAGCAGTTCTTC. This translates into CASSLRGTSRIPLNEQFF.

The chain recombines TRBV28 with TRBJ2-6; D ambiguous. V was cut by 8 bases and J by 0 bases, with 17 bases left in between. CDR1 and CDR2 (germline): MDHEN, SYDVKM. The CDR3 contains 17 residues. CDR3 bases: TGTGCCAGCGGCCCGTGGCAGTTTAGCTCTGGGGCCAACGTCCTGACTTTC. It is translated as CASGPWQFSSGANVLTF.